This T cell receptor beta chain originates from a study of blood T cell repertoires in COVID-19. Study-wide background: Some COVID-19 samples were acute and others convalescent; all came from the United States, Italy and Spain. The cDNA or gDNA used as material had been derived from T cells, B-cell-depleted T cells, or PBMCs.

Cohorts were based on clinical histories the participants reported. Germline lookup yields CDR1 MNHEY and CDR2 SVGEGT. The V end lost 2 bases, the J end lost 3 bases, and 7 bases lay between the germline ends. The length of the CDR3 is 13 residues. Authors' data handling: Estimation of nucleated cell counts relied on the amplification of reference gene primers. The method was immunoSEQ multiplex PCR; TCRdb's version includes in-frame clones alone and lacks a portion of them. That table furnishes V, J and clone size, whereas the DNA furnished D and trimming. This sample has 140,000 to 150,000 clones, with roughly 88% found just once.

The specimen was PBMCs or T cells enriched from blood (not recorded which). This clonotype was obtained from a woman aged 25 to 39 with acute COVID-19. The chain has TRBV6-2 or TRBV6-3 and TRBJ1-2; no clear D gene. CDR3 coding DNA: TGTGCCAGCAGTTACGACAACCACTATGGCTACACCTTC. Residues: CASSYDNHYGYTF.